This TCR beta chain was retrieved from a study of cytomegalovirus exposure and HLA in healthy donors. Study-level points and caveats: Among the CMV-associated chains, three were confirmed in vitro as specific for CMV antigens. Reportedly, diagnosis of cytomegalovirus status by the classifier showed high specificity and sensitivity. Despite most TCR sequences being rare, some public TCRs occurred in many donors. The study listed some 160 cytomegalovirus-associated TCR beta chains.

Generated by immunoSEQ multiplex PCR, the TCRdb table keeps only in-frame clones and is missing some. The table records over 150,000 clones, around 84% of them present only once. V was pared by 5 bases and J by 7 bases, with 3 bases of the junction left unmatched. Germline V gives CDR1 MGHRA, CDR2 YSYEKL. The CDR3 consists of 15 residues. This clone was counted between two and nine times. Its antigen is not known. The clonotype comes from a young man in good health and CMV-seropositive. The sample was PBMCs. The chain couples TRBV4-1 to TRBJ2-1; 15 bases align to TRBD2. CDR3 in amino acids: CASSSGLAGGNEQFF. Here the CDR3 DNA reads TGCGCCAGCAGCTCCGGACTAGCGGGGGGGAATGAGCAGTTCTTC.